This T cell receptor beta chain was captured in a study of breast tumors, draining lymph nodes, adjacent tissues. Broader study findings: Tumor repertoires ranked between lymph nodes and nontumor tissue in diversity, with V and J gene preferences. Compared with basal-like, luminal-like tumors shared significantly more repertoire with nontumor tissue.

Via MiXCR, TCRdb re-called the multiplex PCR reads, giving one row per CDR3 protein. The sample lists nearly 200,000 distinct CDR3 sequences; roughly 31% were seen once. Breast cancer patients provided tissue from their axillary draining lymph nodes. This CDR3 is 16 amino acids long. CDR1 is LGHNA, CDR2 YSLEER, per germline. Trimming removed 0 bases at V and 4 bases at J, with 14 bases between. This clonotype was seen repeatedly, ten times or more. No antigen is known for it. Specimen: axillary lymph node tissue. V gene TRBV4-3 combines with J gene TRBJ2-3; the D gene is possibly TRBD2 (6 bases). This receptor was taken from a female donor with breast cancer. Some clones in this sample may be carry-over from other donors' samples. CDR3 in DNA: TGCGCCAGCAGCCAAGATCGGGGGAGCCGGGCAGATACGCAGTATTTT. Its protein product is CASSQDRGSRADTQYF.